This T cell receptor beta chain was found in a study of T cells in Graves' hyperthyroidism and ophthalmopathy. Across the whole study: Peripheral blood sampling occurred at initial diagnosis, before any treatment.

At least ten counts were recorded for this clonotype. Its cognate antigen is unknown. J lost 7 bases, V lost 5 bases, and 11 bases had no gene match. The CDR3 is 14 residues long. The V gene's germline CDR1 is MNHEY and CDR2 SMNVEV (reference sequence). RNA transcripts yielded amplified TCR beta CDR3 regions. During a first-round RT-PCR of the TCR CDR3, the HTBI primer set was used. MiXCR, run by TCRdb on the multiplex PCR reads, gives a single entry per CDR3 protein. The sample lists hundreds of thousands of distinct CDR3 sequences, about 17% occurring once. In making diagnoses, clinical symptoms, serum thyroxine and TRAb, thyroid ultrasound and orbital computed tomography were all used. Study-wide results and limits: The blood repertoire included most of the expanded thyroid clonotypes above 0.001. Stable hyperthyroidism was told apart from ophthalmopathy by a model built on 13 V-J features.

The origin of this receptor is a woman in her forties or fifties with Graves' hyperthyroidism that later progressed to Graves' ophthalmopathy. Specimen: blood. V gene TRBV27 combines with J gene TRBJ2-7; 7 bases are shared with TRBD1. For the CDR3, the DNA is TGTGCCAGCAGTGCCCTGACAGGGATGTCGGAGCAGTACTTC. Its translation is CASSALTGMSEQYF.